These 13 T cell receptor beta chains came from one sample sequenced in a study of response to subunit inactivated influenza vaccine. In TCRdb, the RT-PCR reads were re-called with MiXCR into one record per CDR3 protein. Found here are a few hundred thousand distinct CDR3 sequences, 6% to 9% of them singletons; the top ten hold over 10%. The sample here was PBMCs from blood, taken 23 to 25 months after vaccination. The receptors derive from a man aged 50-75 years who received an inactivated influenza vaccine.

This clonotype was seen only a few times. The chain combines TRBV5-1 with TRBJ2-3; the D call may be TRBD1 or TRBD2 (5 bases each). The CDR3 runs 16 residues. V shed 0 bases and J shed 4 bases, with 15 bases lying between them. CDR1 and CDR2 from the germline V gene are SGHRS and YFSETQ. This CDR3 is CASSLGEFQGADTQYF. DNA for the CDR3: TGCGCCAGCAGCTTGGGGGAGTTCCAGGGAGCAGATACGCAGTATTTT.

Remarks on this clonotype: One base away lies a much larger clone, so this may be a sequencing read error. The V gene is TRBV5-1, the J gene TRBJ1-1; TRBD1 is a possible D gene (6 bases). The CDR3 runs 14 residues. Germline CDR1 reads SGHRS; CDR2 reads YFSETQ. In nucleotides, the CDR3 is TGCTCCAGCAGCTCATCGACAGGGAACACTGAAGCTTTCTTT. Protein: CSSSSSTGNTEAFF.

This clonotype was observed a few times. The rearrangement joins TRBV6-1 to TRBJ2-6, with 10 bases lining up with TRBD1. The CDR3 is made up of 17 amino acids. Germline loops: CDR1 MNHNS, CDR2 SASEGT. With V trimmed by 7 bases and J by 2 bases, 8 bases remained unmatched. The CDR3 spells CASKDRDRGAGANVLTF. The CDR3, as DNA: TGTGCCAGCAAAGACCGGGACAGGGGTGCTGGGGCCAACGTCCTGACTTTC.

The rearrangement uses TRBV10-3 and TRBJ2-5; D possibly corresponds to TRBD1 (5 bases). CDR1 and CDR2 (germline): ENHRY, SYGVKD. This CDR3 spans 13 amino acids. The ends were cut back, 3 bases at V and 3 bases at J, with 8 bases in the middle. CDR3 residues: CAISEEGEETQYF. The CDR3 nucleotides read TGTGCCATCAGTGAAGAAGGGGAAGAGACCCAGTACTTC.

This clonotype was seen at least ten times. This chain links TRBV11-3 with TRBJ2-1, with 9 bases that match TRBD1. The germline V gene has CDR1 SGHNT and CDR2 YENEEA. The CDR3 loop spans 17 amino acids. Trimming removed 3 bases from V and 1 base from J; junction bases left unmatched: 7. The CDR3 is CASSLGTGQGSYNEQFF. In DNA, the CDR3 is TGTGCCAGCAGCTTGGGGACGGGACAGGGTTCCTACAATGAGCAGTTCTTC.

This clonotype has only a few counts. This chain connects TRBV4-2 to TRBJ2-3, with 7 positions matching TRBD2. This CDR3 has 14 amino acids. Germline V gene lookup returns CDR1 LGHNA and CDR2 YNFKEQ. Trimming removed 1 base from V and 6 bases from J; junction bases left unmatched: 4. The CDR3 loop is CASSQGAGRDTQYF. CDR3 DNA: TGTGCCAGCAGCCAAGGGGCCGGGAGGGATACGCAGTATTTT.

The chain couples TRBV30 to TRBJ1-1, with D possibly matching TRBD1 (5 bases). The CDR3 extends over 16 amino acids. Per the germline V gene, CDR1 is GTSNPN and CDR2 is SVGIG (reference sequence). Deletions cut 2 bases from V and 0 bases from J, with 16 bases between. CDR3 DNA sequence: TGTGCCTGGAGTTTCGAGGGGAACAGCCTGAACACTGAAGCTTTCTTT. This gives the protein CAWSFEGNSLNTEAFF. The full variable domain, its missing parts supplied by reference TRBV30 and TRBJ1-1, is SQTIHQWPATLVQPVGSPLSLECTVEGTSNPNLYWYRQAAGRGLQLLFYSVGIGQISSEVPQNLSASRPQDRQFILSSKKLLLSDSGFYLCAWSFEGNSLNTEAFFGQGTRLTVV.

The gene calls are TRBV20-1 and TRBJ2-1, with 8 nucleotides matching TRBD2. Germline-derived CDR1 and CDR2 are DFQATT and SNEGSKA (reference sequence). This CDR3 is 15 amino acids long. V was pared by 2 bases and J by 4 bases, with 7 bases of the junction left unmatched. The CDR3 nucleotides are TGCAGTGCTAGAAATCAAGCGGGAGTGTACAATGAGCAGTTCTTC. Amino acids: CSARNQAGVYNEQFF.

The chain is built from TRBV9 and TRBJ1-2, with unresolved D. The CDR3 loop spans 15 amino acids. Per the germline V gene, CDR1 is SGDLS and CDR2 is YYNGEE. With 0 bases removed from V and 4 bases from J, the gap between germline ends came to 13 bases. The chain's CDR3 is CASSVVAGSVYGYTF. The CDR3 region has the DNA TGTGCCAGCAGCGTAGTAGCCGGATCCGTCTATGGCTACACCTTC.

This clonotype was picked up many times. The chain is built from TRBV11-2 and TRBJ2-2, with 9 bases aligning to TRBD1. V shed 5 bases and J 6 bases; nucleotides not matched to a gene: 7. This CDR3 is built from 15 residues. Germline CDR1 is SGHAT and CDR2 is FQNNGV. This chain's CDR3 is CASSPYRGQAGELFF. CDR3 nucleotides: TGTGCCAGCAGCCCCTACAGGGGGCAGGCCGGGGAGCTGTTTTTT.

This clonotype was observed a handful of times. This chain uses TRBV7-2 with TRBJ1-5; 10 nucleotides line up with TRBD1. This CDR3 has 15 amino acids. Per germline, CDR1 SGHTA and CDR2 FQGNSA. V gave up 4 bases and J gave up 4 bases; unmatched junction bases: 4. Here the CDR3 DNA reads TGTGCCAGCAGCTCGGGGACAGGGGCGAATCAGCCCCAGCATTTT. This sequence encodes CASSSGTGANQPQHF.

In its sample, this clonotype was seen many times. The CDR3 loop reads CASSQDQFVLDRNTGELFF. The CDR3 bases are TGTGCCAGCAGCCAAGATCAGTTTGTTTTGGACAGGAACACCGGGGAGCTGTTTTTT. The rearrangement joins TRBV4-2 to TRBJ2-2, with D possibly being TRBD1 (6 bases). V was cut by 0 bases and J by 1 base, with 18 bases left in between. This CDR3 comprises 19 residues. Per the germline V gene, CDR1 is LGHNA and CDR2 is YNFKEQ.

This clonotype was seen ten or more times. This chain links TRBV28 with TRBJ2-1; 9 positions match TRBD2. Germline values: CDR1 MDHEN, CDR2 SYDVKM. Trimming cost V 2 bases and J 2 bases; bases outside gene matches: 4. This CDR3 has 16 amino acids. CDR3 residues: CASSLLTSGTYNEQFF. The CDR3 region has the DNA TGTGCCAGCAGTTTACTGACTAGCGGAACCTACAATGAGCAGTTCTTC.